Listed here are 7 T cell receptor beta chains from one sample, sequenced in a study of blood T cell repertoires in COVID-19. Clones were sequenced by immunoSEQ multiplex PCR, and TCRdb holds only the in-frame ones, with some missing. The data contain around 300,000 clones, about 89% of them singletons. Sequenced input: peripheral blood. All receptors come from a man aged 45-60 years with acute or convalescent COVID-19.

V gene TRBV6-4 combines with J gene TRBJ2-7; no definite D call. Trimming left V 6 bases short and J 5 bases short, with 8 bases between. The germline V gene encodes CDR1 MRHNA and CDR2 SNTAGT. This CDR3 comprises 11 residues. The CDR3: CASSSRDEQYF. CDR3 in DNA: TGTGCCAGCAGCTCCCGCGACGAGCAGTACTTC.

The rearrangement joins TRBV18 to TRBJ2-7, with D perhaps TRBD2 (7 bases). Trimming stripped 6 bases from V and 6 bases from J, with 21 bases between. CDR1 is KGHSH, CDR2 LQKENI, per germline. The length of the CDR3 is 15 residues. This CDR3 is CASSALGGAGFEQYF. CDR3 coding DNA: TGTGCCAGCTCGGCCCTTGGGGGGGCGGGTTTCGAGCAGTACTTC.

The V call is TRBV7-8, the J call TRBJ2-2, with D possibly TRBD1 on 6 matching bases. The ends were cut back, 4 bases at V and 5 bases at J, with 14 bases in the middle. The CDR3 runs to 15 residues. The V gene's germline CDR1 is SGHVS and CDR2 FQNEAQ. CDR3 DNA: TGTGCCAGCAGCTCTGCAGGGGTGGGGACCGGGGAGCTGTTTTTT. Translating gives CASSSAGVGTGELFF.

The chain has TRBV11-2 and TRBJ2-2; TRBD1 matches 7 bases. This CDR3 region has 16 residues. J was trimmed by 0 bases and V by 5 bases; bases with no gene match: 6. Germline V gene data show CDR1 as SGHAT and CDR2 as FQNNGV. DNA of the CDR3: TGTGCCAGCAGCCTCCGGGACAGAGCGAACACCGGGGAGCTGTTTTTT. This encodes CASSLRDRANTGELFF.

This chain connects TRBV27 to TRBJ2-1; 12 bases are shared with TRBD2. Unmatched junction bases numbered 3, after V lost 5 bases and J lost 1 base. CDR1 is MNHEY, CDR2 SMNVEV, per germline (reference sequence). CDR3 size: 16 residues. CDR3 region: CASSLGLAGSYNEQFF. For the CDR3, the DNA is TGTGCCAGCAGTCTCGGACTAGCGGGGTCCTACAATGAGCAGTTCTTC.

Only one count was recorded for this clone. The rearrangement uses TRBV18 and TRBJ2-1, with 8 bases fitting TRBD2. V trimming: 0 bases; J trimming: 5 bases; junction bases outside the gene matches: 6. The CDR3 is made up of 16 amino acids. CDR1 KGHSH and CDR2 LQKENI come from the germline V gene. The CDR3 loop reads CASSPPRGAGDNEQFF. The CDR3 bases are TGTGCCAGCTCACCACCGCGGGGGGCCGGGGACAATGAGCAGTTCTTC. Variable domain in full (rest from reference TRBV18 and TRBJ2-1): NAGVMQNPRHLVRRRGQEARLRCSPMKGHSHVYWYRQLPEEGLKFMVYLQKENIIDESGMPKERFSAEFPKEGPSILRIQQVVRGDSAAYFCASSPPRGAGDNEQFFGPGTRLTVL.

The chain combines TRBV9 with TRBJ2-3, with 8 bases aligning to TRBD2. The germline gives CDR1 SGDLS, CDR2 YYNGEE. The CDR3 runs 17 residues. With V trimmed by 0 bases and J by 2 bases, 8 bases remained unmatched. The CDR3 DNA follows: TGTGCCAGCAGCGTAGAGGGCGGGGGGACCTACACAGATACGCAGTATTTT. The encoded protein is CASSVEGGGTYTDTQYF.